This T cell receptor beta chain was captured in a study of shared clonotypes between healthy human individuals. The CDR3 covers 15 residues. The V and J ends lost 5 bases and 7 bases, in that order; junction bases with no gene match: 3. Germline values: CDR1 KGHSH, CDR2 LQKENI. Profiling relied on immunoSEQ multiplex PCR, and the TCRdb table lists in-frame clones only, not all of them. The sample lists roughly 1,600,000 clones; approximately 98.5% were seen once. Donors had no recently reported acute infections or vaccinations and were HIV-negative. The TCR originated in a man under 40 in good health. The chain couples TRBV18 to TRBJ2-1, with 15 positions matching TRBD2. Sequences were obtained from naive CD4+ T cells sorted from blood. The subset is: CD45RA+ positively selected. CDR3 loop: CASSAGTSGRNEQFF. The DNA for the CDR3 is TGTGCCAGCTCAGCCGGGACTAGCGGGAGGAATGAGCAGTTCTTC.